The rows below give T cell receptor beta chains drawn from one sample of a study of CD8+CD57+ T cells in acquired aplastic anemia. TCRdb independently ran MiXCR on the reads; one entry per CDR3 protein. The sample consists of some 180,000 distinct CDR3 sequences, 48% of them appearing once. Sequenced input: sorted CD4+, CD8+, or CD8+CD57+ T cells (not recorded which) from PBMCs. The receptors were gathered from a human donor with aplastic anemia. The CDR3 runs from the conserved cysteine through the conserved F or W. D genes are given only for firm matches. Expanded clones get a size class; other rows say once, few or many, or leave the size out.

>NA|TRBV20-1|few|TRBJ1-2
TGCAGTGCGGATAGGACAGCAAACGGCTACACCTTC
CSADRTANGYTF
>TRBD1|TRBV10-3|NA|TRBJ2-3
TGTGCCATTCAGGGGGCATTTAGCACAGATACGCAGTATTTT
CAIQGAFSTDTQYF
>NA|TRBV28|many|TRBJ1-5
TGTGCCAGCAGTTGGCATCAGCCCCAGCATTTT
CASSWHQPQHF
>NA|TRBV3-1|many|TRBJ1-6
TGTGCCAGCAGCCCCAAGCTCGGTTCACCCCTCCACTTT
CASSPKLGSPLHF
>NA|TRBV15|NA|TRBJ1-2
TGTGCCACCAGCAGAGATAGCCGAGGCTACACCTTC
CATSRDSRGYTF
>NA|TRBV2|NA|TRBJ2-7
TGTGCCAGCGAGGTGAGGGGGGAGCAGTACTTC
CASEVRGEQYF
>NA|TRBV11-2|many|TRBJ2-1
TGTGCCAGCAGCTTATTGCAGGGTGCTACAACTGAGCAGTTCTTC
CASSLLQGATTEQFF
>NA|TRBV19|NA|TRBJ1-1
TGTGCCAGTAGTATAAGGTCAGGGGAGGGAACTGAAGCTTTCTTT
CASSIRSGEGTEAFF
>NA|TRBV19|many|TRBJ2-7
TGTGCCAGTCCCGACAGGCCTGCTCCCTACGAGCAGTACTTC
CASPDRPAPYEQYF
>TRBD1|TRBV6-1|NA|TRBJ1-1
TGTGCCAGCACCACAACCGGGACAGGGAACACTGAAGCTTTCTTT
CASTTTGTGNTEAFF
>NA|TRBV6-1|few|TRBJ2-3
TGTGCCAGCAGGGAAGTGGGGGCGGGAACAGATACGCAGTATTTT
CASREVGAGTDTQYF
>NA|TRBV2|NA|TRBJ2-7
TGTGCCAGCAGTGTTGTGGGGGAGCAGTACTTC
CASSVVGEQYF
>NA|TRBV2|NA|TRBJ2-1
TGTGCCAGCAAGGAAAGGGCACAGGACAATGAGCAGTTCTTC
CASKERAQDNEQFF
>NA|TRBV27|few|TRBJ1-3
TGTGCCAGCAGTTTTGGTGGGGGAAACACCATATATTTT
CASSFGGGNTIYF
>NA|TRBV5-1|NA|TRBJ2-7
TGCGCCAGCAGTGGCGGGAAGGGCTATCTCCACGAGCAGTACTTC
CASSGGKGYLHEQYF
>NA|TRBV20-1|NA|TRBJ2-7
TGCAGTGCTAGTAGGCCATCCTACGAGCAGTACTTC
CSASRPSYEQYF
>NA|TRBV27|many|TRBJ1-5
TGTGCCAGCAGCAGACAGGCCTATCAGCCCCAGCATTTT
CASSRQAYQPQHF
>TRBD1|TRBV20-1|many|TRBJ1-1
TGCAGTGCGAACAGGGGGCTGAACACTGAAGCTTTCTTT
CSANRGLNTEAFF
>NA|TRBV25-1|NA|TRBJ2-7
TGTGCCAGCAGTGAATCCGAGCAGGGCGCCTACGAGCAGTACTTC
CASSESEQGAYEQYF
>NA|TRBV3-1|few|TRBJ1-5
TGTGCCAGCAGCCAAGGGCAGTCCTTAGGGCCCCAGCATTTT
CASSQGQSLGPQHF
>NA|TRBV7-2|NA|TRBJ1-1
TGTGCCAGCAGCTTAAGTCAGGGGATCACTGAAGCTTTCTTT
CASSLSQGITEAFF
>TRBD1|TRBV20-1|NA|TRBJ1-1
TGCAGTGCTAGAGGCCAGACAGGGGGGCGGACTGAAGCTTTCTTT
CSARGQTGGRTEAFF
>TRBD1|TRBV2|NA|TRBJ2-5
TGTGCCAGCCAGGACAGGTCCTACCAAGAGACCCAGTACTTC
CASQDRSYQETQYF
>NA|TRBV24-1|NA|TRBJ2-7
TGTGCCACCATTGGTGGCGGGCCTGACTACGAGCAGTACTTC
CATIGGGPDYEQYF
>NA|TRBV11-1|many|TRBJ2-3
TGTGCCAGCAGCTTAGCCCGGGACACAGATACGCAGTATTTT
CASSLARDTDTQYF
>TRBD1|TRBV7-9|NA|TRBJ2-7
TGTGCCAGCAGCTTAGAAGGACAGGGAGACGAGCAGTACTTC
CASSLEGQGDEQYF
>TRBD1|TRBV5-1|many|TRBJ1-1
TGCGCCAGCAGCCGAAGCGGACAGGGCGACACTGAAGCTTTCTTT
CASSRSGQGDTEAFF
>TRBD1|TRBV2|NA|TRBJ1-6
TGTGCCAGCAGCCGGACCGGGACAGAGGGGGGCAATTCACCCCTCCACTTT
CASSRTGTEGGNSPLHF
>TRBD1|TRBV10-3|NA|TRBJ1-2
TGTGCCATCGCGGATTTCGACAGGGCGAATGGCTACACCTTC
CAIADFDRANGYTF
>TRBD1|TRBV20-1|NA|TRBJ2-5
TGCAGTGCTACCTTGGACAGGTCCTTAGAGACCCAGTACTTC
CSATLDRSLETQYF
>TRBD1|TRBV10-3|many|TRBJ2-1
TGTGCCATCAGAACCGGGACAGACAATGAGCAGTTCTTC
CAIRTGTDNEQFF
>NA|TRBV3-1|few|TRBJ2-1
TGTGCCAGCAGCCAAGGAGGGGGGGTCAATGAGCAGTTCTTC
CASSQGGGVNEQFF
>NA|TRBV12-3/TRBV12-4|NA|TRBJ1-2
TGTGCCAGCAGAGACCTCCGTCCTGGCTACACCTTC
CASRDLRPGYTF
>NA|TRBV7-3|many|TRBJ2-7
TGTGCCAGCAGCTTTATCAAGGGAAGCGAGCAGTACTTC
CASSFIKGSEQYF
>TRBD2|TRBV4-1|few|TRBJ2-1
TGCGCCAGCAGCCAAGATGCTAGCGGGGGACTCAATGAGCAGTTCTTC
CASSQDASGGLNEQFF
>TRBD2|TRBV9|NA|TRBJ2-7
TGTGCCAGCAGCGTAGCTTTTGGCGGAGCGGCGGGAGCCTACGAGCAGTACTTC
CASSVAFGGAAGAYEQYF
>TRBD1|TRBV7-2|many|TRBJ1-5
TGTGCCAGCAGCTTACAAGGGACAGGTTATCAGCCCCAGCATTTT
CASSLQGTGYQPQHF
>TRBD1|TRBV10-3|NA|TRBJ1-5
TGTGCCAGCACTGGGGGACAGGAGTCTGCCCCGAATCAGCCCCAGCATTTT
CASTGGQESAPNQPQHF
>TRBD1|TRBV9|NA|TRBJ1-2
TGTGCCAGCAGCTCGACAGGGGTTCAGACCTATGGCTACACCTTC
CASSSTGVQTYGYTF
>NA|TRBV25-1|NA|TRBJ1-5
TGTGCCAGCAGTGAATATCGTGCTGGGGGGGCGACAGAGGGAAGTTCGCAGCCCCAGCATTTT
CASSEYRAGGATEGSSQPQHF
>TRBD1|TRBV15|NA|TRBJ2-1
TGTGCCACCAGCAGAGGGACAGGGCGGGATGAGCAGTTCTTC
CATSRGTGRDEQFF
>NA|TRBV12-5|NA|TRBJ1-1
TGTGCTAGTGGTCCCCCGGGGGGGAACACTGAAGCTTTCTTT
CASGPPGGNTEAFF
>NA|TRBV19|NA|TRBJ1-4
TGTGCCAGTACGGAACCTTCGTACGGGGAAAAACTGTTTTTT
CASTEPSYGEKLFF
>TRBD1|TRBV4-2|NA|TRBJ1-1
TGTGCCAGCAGCCCACACTGGACAGGGGGGACTGAAGCTTTCTTT
CASSPHWTGGTEAFF